A single sample is the source of the 30 T cell receptor beta chains below, sequenced in a study of T cells in localized non-small cell lung cancer. Sequencing used immunoSEQ multiplex PCR; TCRdb keeps in-frame clones, though not all of them. The sample holds approximately 100,000 clones, approximately 91% seen once. Sequencing was performed on PBMCs, taken before any cancer treatment. The source of these receptors is a woman between 35 and 75 years old with stage II squamous cell lung carcinoma.

V is TRBV2 and J is TRBJ1-1, with D possibly being TRBD1 (6 bases). Trimming removed 4 bases at V and 8 bases at J, with 17 bases between. This CDR3 region has 14 residues. Germline CDR1 reads SNHLY; CDR2 reads FYNNEI. CDR3 sequence (DNA): TGTGCCAGCAGTGCGGACAACGGGACACCCGAAGCTTTCTTT. It codes for CASSADNGTPEAFF.

This clone was detected only once. The genes are TRBV6-5 and TRBJ1-6; no clear D. CDR1 and CDR2 from the germline V gene are MNHEY and SVGAGI. V shed 7 bases and J shed 7 bases, with 11 bases lying between them. The CDR3 has 13 amino acids. The CDR3 loop is CASMRAPNSPLHF. In nucleotides, the CDR3 is TGTGCCAGCATGAGGGCCCCAAATTCACCCCTCCACTTT.

The chain recombines TRBV13 with TRBJ1-5; 7 nucleotides line up with TRBD1. Germline assignment: CDR1 PRHDT and CDR2 FYEKMQ (reference sequence). This CDR3 spans 14 amino acids. V lost 4 bases and J lost 4; bases outside the gene matches: 4. CDR3 DNA: TGTGCCAGCAGCTCAGGGGGACGGAATCAGCCCCAGCATTTT. This translates into CASSSGGRNQPQHF.

V usage is TRBV10-2 and J usage is TRBJ2-7; 7 nucleotides line up with TRBD1. CDR1 WSHSY and CDR2 SAAADI come from the germline V gene. Trimming at V came to 6 bases and at J to 1 base, leaving 21 bases not matched to a gene. This CDR3 contains 19 residues. CDR3: CASRRQGRSSLSSSYEQYF. CDR3 nucleotides: TGCGCCAGCAGGCGACAGGGCCGTTCCAGCCTAAGCTCTTCCTACGAGCAGTACTTC.

This clone has just one count. V gene TRBV4-2 combines with J gene TRBJ2-5; 9 bases are a match to TRBD2. V lost 0 bases and J lost 5; bases outside the gene matches: 13. Germline V gene data show CDR1 as LGHNA and CDR2 as YNFKEQ. This CDR3 spans 18 amino acids. The CDR3 nucleotides read TGTGCCAGCAGCCAAGATGGTAATAGCGGGAGTCGTCCGGAGACCCAGTACTTC. It encodes CASSQDGNSGSRPETQYF.

The V and J genes are TRBV29-1 and TRBJ2-3; TRBD2 aligns across 14 bases. Germline V lookup: CDR1 SQVTM, CDR2 ANQGSEA. The CDR3 runs 15 residues. J was trimmed by 5 bases and V by 8 bases; bases with no gene match: 9. CDR3 in amino acids: CSTPGLAGVLDTQYF. DNA of the CDR3: TGCAGCACTCCGGGACTAGCGGGAGTGTTAGATACGCAGTATTTT.

This chain joins TRBV30 and TRBJ1-5; D unclear. Trimming removed 0 bases at V and 4 bases at J, with 7 bases between. Germline CDR1 GTSNPN, CDR2 SVGIG (reference sequence). The CDR3 is 13 residues long. In DNA, the CDR3 is TGTGCCTGGAGTGTAGGACTTAATCAGCCCCAGCATTTT. It yields the protein CAWSVGLNQPQHF.

This clone was picked up a small number of times. The chain combines TRBV7-6 with TRBJ2-3; TRBD1 matches at 8 bases. V trimming: 5 bases; J trimming: 2 bases; junction bases outside the gene matches: 9. There are 16 residues in the CDR3. CDR1 SGHVS and CDR2 FNYEAQ come from the germline V gene. CDR3 sequence (DNA): TGTGCCAGCAGCCTAGGGACAGGCCTAAACACAGATACGCAGTATTTT. As protein: CASSLGTGLNTDTQYF.

The chain combines TRBV5-4 with TRBJ2-7; 7 positions agree with TRBD1. The germline V gene has CDR1 SGHNT and CDR2 YYREEE (reference sequence). Trimming took 4 bases from V and 1 from J; bases not matched to a gene: 2. The CDR3 is 13 amino acids. CDR3 sequence: CASSVGQSYEQYF. The CDR3 DNA is TGTGCCAGCAGCGTGGGACAGTCCTACGAGCAGTACTTC.

V usage is TRBV5-4 and J usage is TRBJ2-7; 9 bases align to TRBD2. The CDR3 is made up of 18 amino acids. In germline, CDR1 is SGHNT, CDR2 YYREEE (reference sequence). J gave up 4 bases and V 4 bases, and 18 bases lay outside the gene matches. The CDR3 DNA is TGTGCCAGCAGCCCAGAACCGAATAGCGGGAGATTCACTTACGAGCAGTACTTC. This translates into CASSPEPNSGRFTYEQYF.

J is TRBJ2-6 and V is TRBV5-4; the D is unclear. The CDR3 has 13 amino acids. Trimming stripped 1 base from V and 1 base from J, with 0 bases between. Germline-derived CDR1 and CDR2 are SGHNT and YYREEE (reference sequence). The CDR3 sequence: CASSLSGANVLTF. CDR3 nucleotide sequence: TGTGCCAGCAGCTTGTCTGGGGCCAACGTCCTGACTTTC.

This clone was picked up a small number of times. The J gene is TRBJ2-7, the V gene TRBV19; TRBD1 might be the D (6 bases). In germline, CDR1 is LNHDA, CDR2 SQIVND (reference sequence). Trimming took off 4 bases at V and 6 bases at J, with 19 bases between the two ends. The CDR3 runs 15 residues. The CDR3 sequence is CASSTQGSPAGEQYF. The CDR3 nucleotides read TGTGCCAGTAGTACACAGGGATCGCCTGCAGGCGAGCAGTACTTC.

The genes are TRBV4-1 and TRBJ1-5, with D maybe TRBD1 (5 bases). The CDR3 runs 15 residues. Germline assignment: CDR1 MGHRA and CDR2 YSYEKL. The ends were cut back, 4 bases at V and 3 bases at J, with 13 bases in the middle. CDR3 residues: CASSRAQDLNQPQHF. Written as DNA, the CDR3 is TGCGCCAGCAGCCGTGCACAGGATCTCAATCAGCCCCAGCATTTT.

This chain links TRBV15 with TRBJ2-1; 10 bases line up with TRBD1. This CDR3 has 17 amino acids. With 2 bases clipped from V and 8 bases from J, the junction kept 12 bases outside the gene matches. Germline-derived CDR1 and CDR2 are LNHNV and YYDKDF (reference sequence). The CDR3 loop reads CATSRSPPGQGVHEQFF. In DNA form, the CDR3 reads TGTGCCACCAGCAGATCACCTCCCGGACAGGGGGTCCATGAGCAGTTCTTC.

This chain uses TRBV5-4 with TRBJ2-3; D gene ambiguous. V was pared by 1 base and J by 2 bases, with 5 bases between. The germline CDR1 and CDR2 sequences are SGHNT and YYREEE (reference sequence). CDR3 length equals 13 residues. The CDR3 DNA reads TGTGCCAGCAGCTTGCCACTCACAGATACGCAGTATTTT. This codes for CASSLPLTDTQYF.

The V and J genes are TRBV15 and TRBJ1-6, with D hard to call. Trimming pared 3 bases from V and 8 bases from J, leaving 8 bases between. This CDR3 contains 13 residues. Germline V gene data show CDR1 as LNHNV and CDR2 as YYDKDF (reference sequence). DNA for the CDR3: TGTGCCACCAGCAGGGGGAGGGATTCACCCCTCCACTTT. Translation gives CATSRGRDSPLHF.

V usage is TRBV19 and J usage is TRBJ2-7, with D unresolved. V dropped 0 bases and J dropped 1 base, with 4 bases sitting between them. CDR3 length: 13 residues. Germline V CDR1 and CDR2: LNHDA, SQIVND (reference sequence). This CDR3 reads CASSIDRSYEQYF. The CDR3 bases are TGTGCCAGTAGTATAGATCGTTCCTACGAGCAGTACTTC.

The genes are TRBV10-2 and TRBJ1-1; D might be TRBD1 (6 bases). Looked up from germline, CDR1 is WSHSY and CDR2 is SAAADI. The CDR3 has 14 residues. With 0 bases removed from V and 11 bases from J, the gap between germline ends came to 16 bases. DNA for the CDR3: TGCGCCAGCAGTGAGTCAGTTTGGGCAGGGGCTGCTTTCTTT. This gives the protein CASSESVWAGAAFF.

This rearrangement joins TRBV10-2 to TRBJ1-1; no clear D gene. Per germline, CDR1 WSHSY and CDR2 SAAADI. V dropped 0 bases and J dropped 7 bases, with 15 bases sitting between them. The length of the CDR3 is 15 residues. The CDR3 is CASSESVKGHDEAFF. Written as DNA, the CDR3 is TGCGCCAGCAGTGAGTCGGTGAAAGGTCACGATGAAGCTTTCTTT.

The V gene is TRBV28, the J gene TRBJ1-5; D unresolved. V was clipped by 4 bases and J by 12 bases, with 10 bases between them. The CDR3 covers 11 residues. The germline gives CDR1 MDHEN, CDR2 SYDVKM. DNA of the CDR3: TGTGCCAGCAGTTCCCCCCGGGTCCAGCATTTT. Translation: CASSSPRVQHF.

The chain is built from TRBV5-6 and TRBJ2-6; 7 bases agree with TRBD1. Germline lookup yields CDR1 SGHDT and CDR2 YYEEEE. The CDR3 runs to 17 residues. The V gene end was trimmed by 4 bases and the J gene end by 4 bases; junction bases not matched to a gene: 11. This CDR3 is CASSPGQWAEGANVLTF. The CDR3 DNA is TGTGCCAGCAGCCCGGGACAGTGGGCCGAGGGGGCCAACGTCCTGACTTTC.

The chain carries TRBV19 and TRBJ2-1, with D possibly called TRBD1 or TRBD2 (5 bases each). The length of the CDR3 is 16 residues. Germline V gene data show CDR1 as LNHDA and CDR2 as SQIVND (reference sequence). Trimming removed 5 bases from V and 1 base from J, with 15 bases in between. CDR3 protein: CASSPLGAPSYNEQFF. CDR3 DNA: TGTGCCAGTAGTCCCCTCGGGGCGCCATCCTACAATGAGCAGTTCTTC.

The rearrangement links TRBV5-6 to TRBJ2-5; D remains unclear. Trimming stripped 2 bases from V and 4 bases from J, with 15 bases between. The CDR3 loop spans 15 amino acids. Germline V gene sequence: CDR1 SGHDT, CDR2 YYEEEE. CDR3 sequence: CASSFKDPRRETQYF. The CDR3 DNA reads as TGTGCCAGCAGCTTCAAGGACCCGAGGAGAGAGACCCAGTACTTC.

There are a few counts of this clone. The V call is TRBV28, the J call TRBJ1-5; 8 bases line up with TRBD1. V was clipped by 6 bases and J by 3 bases; unmatched bases: 7. This CDR3 is 15 amino acids long. Germline CDR1 is MDHEN and CDR2 is SYDVKM. The CDR3 DNA is TGTGCCAGCAGCCGAATGACAGGGGTCAATCAGCCCCAGCATTTT. This sequence encodes CASSRMTGVNQPQHF.

The chain recombines TRBV28 with TRBJ2-5; possible D gene TRBD2, 6 bases. The J call may not be correct, given that the DNA end is closer to TRBJ2-7. This CDR3 spans 17 amino acids. Germline V gene sequence: CDR1 MDHEN, CDR2 SYDVKM. The CDR3 is CASSAWTGTASGYEQYF. CDR3 nucleotide sequence: TGTGCCAGCAGTGCTTGGACGGGGACTGCCTCAGGGTACGAGCAGTACTTC.

This rearrangement joins TRBV19 to TRBJ2-3; D is perhaps TRBD2 (5 bases). V was trimmed by 4 bases and J by 2 bases, leaving 13 bases between them. CDR3 size: 15 residues. Germline V gene lookup returns CDR1 LNHDA and CDR2 SQIVND (reference sequence). CDR3 region: CASSTRDLDTDTQYF. CDR3 DNA: TGTGCCAGTAGTACTCGGGATTTAGACACAGATACGCAGTATTTT.

The rearrangement joins TRBV12-5 to TRBJ2-7; tentative D call: TRBD2 (6 bases). Trimming stripped 4 bases from V and 5 bases from J, with 21 bases between. The germline V gene encodes CDR1 LGHNT and CDR2 FRNRAP. The CDR3 totals 16 residues. The CDR3 DNA reads as TGTGCTAGTGGTTCGCCCGTTAGGTCGGGAGCGGACGAGCAGTACTTC. It is translated as CASGSPVRSGADEQYF.

This chain uses TRBV27 with TRBJ2-2; D unresolved. In germline, CDR1 is MNHEY, CDR2 SMNVEV (reference sequence). Trimming pared 5 bases from V and 6 bases from J, leaving 7 bases between. CDR3 size: 12 residues. CDR3 coding DNA: TGTGCCAGCAGTCCGGTGCCCGGGGAGCTGTTTTTT. Amino acid sequence: CASSPVPGELFF.

This clone has a handful of counts. The chain combines TRBV2 with TRBJ2-5; 10 nucleotides agree with TRBD2. The length of the CDR3 is 18 residues. V dropped 6 bases and J dropped 4; count of bases not matched to a gene: 17. Germline V lookup: CDR1 SNHLY, CDR2 FYNNEI. The CDR3 spells CASSRGISGRAVPETQYF. The CDR3 DNA sequence: TGTGCCAGCAGCCGTGGGATAAGCGGGAGGGCCGTACCAGAGACCCAGTACTTC.

V is TRBV4-1 and J is TRBJ2-3; 14 nucleotides align to TRBD2. The ends lost 0 bases at V and 5 bases at J; junction bases unmatched: 4. Germline V lookup: CDR1 MGHRA, CDR2 YSYEKL. This CDR3 has 17 amino acids. CDR3 loop: CASSQEVGLAGEDTQYF. CDR3 coding DNA: TGCGCCAGCAGCCAAGAAGTGGGACTAGCGGGGGAAGATACGCAGTATTTT.